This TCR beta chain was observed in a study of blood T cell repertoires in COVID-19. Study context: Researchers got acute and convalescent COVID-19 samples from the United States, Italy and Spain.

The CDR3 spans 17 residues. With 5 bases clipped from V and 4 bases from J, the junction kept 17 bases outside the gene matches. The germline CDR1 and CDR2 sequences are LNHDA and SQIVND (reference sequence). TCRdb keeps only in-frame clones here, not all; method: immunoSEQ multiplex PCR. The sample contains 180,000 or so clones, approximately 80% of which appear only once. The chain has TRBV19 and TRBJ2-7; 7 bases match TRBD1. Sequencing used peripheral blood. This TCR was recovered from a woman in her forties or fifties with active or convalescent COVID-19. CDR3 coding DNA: TGTGCCAGTAGTCCCGGGCAGGGGGTCGCTAGTCTATACGAGCAGTACTTC. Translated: CASSPGQGVASLYEQYF.